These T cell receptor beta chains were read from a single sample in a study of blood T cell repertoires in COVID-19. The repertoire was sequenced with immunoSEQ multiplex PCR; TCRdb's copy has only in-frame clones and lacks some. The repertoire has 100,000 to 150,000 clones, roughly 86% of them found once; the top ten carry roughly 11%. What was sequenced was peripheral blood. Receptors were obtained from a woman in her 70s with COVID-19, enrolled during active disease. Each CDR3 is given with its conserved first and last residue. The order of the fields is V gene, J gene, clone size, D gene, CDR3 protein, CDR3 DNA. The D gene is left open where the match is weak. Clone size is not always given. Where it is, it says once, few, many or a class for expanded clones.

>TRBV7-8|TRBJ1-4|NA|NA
CASSKQVTNEKLFF
TGTGCCAGCAGCAAACAAGTAACTAATGAAAAACTGTTTTTT
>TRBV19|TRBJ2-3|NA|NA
CASSWSYTDTQYF
TGTGCCAGTAGTTGGAGCTACACAGATACGCAGTATTTT
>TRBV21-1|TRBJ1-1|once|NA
CASSKDEATEAFF
TGTGCCAGCAGCAAAGATGAGGCAACTGAAGCTTTCTTT
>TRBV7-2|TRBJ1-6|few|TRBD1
CASSWDRDRGNSPLHF
TGTGCCAGCAGCTGGGACCGGGACAGGGGGAATTCACCCCTCCACTTT
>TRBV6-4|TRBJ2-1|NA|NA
CASSDFRGGEQFF
TGTGCCAGCAGTGACTTCCGAGGGGGTGAGCAGTTCTTC
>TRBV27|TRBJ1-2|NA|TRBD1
CASRQGAYGYTF
TGTGCCAGCAGGCAGGGGGCGTATGGCTACACCTTC
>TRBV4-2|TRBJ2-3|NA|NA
CASSQDTPGGDTQYF
TGTGCCAGCAGCCAAGATACCCCTGGGGGGGATACGCAGTATTTT
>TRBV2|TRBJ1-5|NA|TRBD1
CASRGPGGGHSNQPQHF
TGTGCCAGCAGGGGGCCGGGAGGGGGCCATAGCAATCAGCCCCAGCATTTT
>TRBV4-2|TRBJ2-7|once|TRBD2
CASSHRLPTSGGCHEQYF
TGTGCCAGCAGCCATCGCCTCCCGACTAGCGGGGGATGCCACGAGCAGTACTTC
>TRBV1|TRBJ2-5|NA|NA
CTRDSGGARETQYF
TGCACCAGAGATAGCGGGGGGGCCCGGGAGACCCAGTACTTC
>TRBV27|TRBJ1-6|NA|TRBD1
CASSRPGTGGGNSPLHF
TGTGCCAGCAGTCGACCCGGGACAGGGGGCGGTAATTCACCCCTCCACTTT
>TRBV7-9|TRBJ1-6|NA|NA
CASSEEGSRGESPLHF
TGTGCCAGCAGCGAAGAAGGTAGCAGGGGTGAATCACCCCTCCACTTT
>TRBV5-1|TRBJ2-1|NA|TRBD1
CASSLGQGDEQFF
TGCGCCAGCAGCTTGGGACAGGGGGATGAGCAGTTCTTC
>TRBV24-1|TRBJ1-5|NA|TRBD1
CATSDSGQDSNQPQHF
TGTGCCACCAGTGATTCCGGACAGGATAGCAATCAGCCCCAGCATTTT
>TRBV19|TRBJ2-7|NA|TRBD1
CASSVQGHEQYF
TGTGCCAGTAGTGTACAGGGGCACGAGCAGTACTTC
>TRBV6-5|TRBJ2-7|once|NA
CASSRSQDSYEQYF
TGTGCCAGCAGTCGCTCACAGGACTCCTACGAGCAGTACTTC
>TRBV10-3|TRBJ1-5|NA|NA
CAIRDSWGNQPQHF
TGTGCCATCAGGGACAGCTGGGGTAATCAGCCCCAGCATTTT
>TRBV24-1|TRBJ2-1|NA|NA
CATSDFAQGNNEQFF
TGTGCCACCAGTGATTTCGCGCAGGGGAACAATGAGCAGTTCTTC
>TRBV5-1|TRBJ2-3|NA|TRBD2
CASSFWTSGSSTDTQYF
TGCGCCAGCAGCTTCTGGACTAGCGGATCTAGCACAGATACGCAGTATTTT
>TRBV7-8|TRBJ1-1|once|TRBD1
CASSHGQGGTEAFF
TGTGCCAGCAGCCACGGACAGGGGGGGACTGAAGCTTTCTTT
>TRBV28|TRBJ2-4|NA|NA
CASSPPSKNIQYF
TGTGCCAGCAGCCCCCCGTCCAAAAACATTCAGTACTTC
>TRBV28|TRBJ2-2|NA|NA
CASMLNWELFF
TGTGCCAGCATGCTAAACTGGGAGCTGTTTTTT
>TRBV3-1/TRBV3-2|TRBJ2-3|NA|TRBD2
CASSRIGLAGRTDTQYF
TGTGCCAGCAGCCGAATAGGACTAGCGGGCCGCACAGATACGCAGTATTTT
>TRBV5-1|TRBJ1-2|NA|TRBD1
CASSAQGGSNYGYTF
TGCGCCAGCAGCGCCCAAGGGGGCAGCAACTATGGCTACACCTTC
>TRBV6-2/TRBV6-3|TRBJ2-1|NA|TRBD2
CASSRTSGGREVNEQFF
TGTGCCAGCAGCCGAACTAGCGGGGGGCGTGAAGTCAATGAGCAGTTCTTC
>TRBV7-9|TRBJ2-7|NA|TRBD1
CASSPLMGQGVF
TGTGCCAGCAGCCCCCTGATGGGACAGGGTGTCTTC
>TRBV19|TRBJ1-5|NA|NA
CASSIADSTQHF
TGTGCCAGTAGTATAGCGGACAGCACCCAGCATTTT
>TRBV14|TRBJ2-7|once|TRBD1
CASSRGDRAFSYEQYF
TGTGCCAGCAGCCGCGGCGACAGGGCCTTCTCCTACGAGCAGTACTTC
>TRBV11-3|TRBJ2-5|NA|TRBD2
CASSPRSSGGETQYF
TGTGCCAGCAGCCCACGGTCTAGCGGGGGAGAGACCCAGTACTTC
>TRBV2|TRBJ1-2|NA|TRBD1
CASSTGTGHYGYTF
TGTGCCAGCAGTACCGGGACAGGGCACTATGGCTACACCTTC
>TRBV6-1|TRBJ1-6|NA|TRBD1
CASSERGQGYNSPLHF
TGTGCCAGCAGTGAACGAGGACAGGGCTATAATTCACCCCTCCACTTT
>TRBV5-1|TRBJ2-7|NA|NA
CASSLARGYSGEQYF
TGCGCCAGCAGCTTGGCCCGAGGGTATTCGGGAGAGCAGTACTTC
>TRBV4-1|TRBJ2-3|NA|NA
CASSLREKTDTQYF
TGCGCCAGCAGCCTTCGGGAAAAGACAGATACGCAGTATTTT
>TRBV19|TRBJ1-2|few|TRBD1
CASSEGQGRSNYGYTF
TGTGCCAGTAGTGAAGGACAGGGGCGCTCTAACTATGGCTACACCTTC
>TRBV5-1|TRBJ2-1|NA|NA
CASSLDGGSYNEQFF
TGCGCCAGCAGCTTGGATGGGGGGTCCTACAATGAGCAGTTCTTC
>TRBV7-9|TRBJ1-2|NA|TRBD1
CASSSATGGEIYGYTF
TGTGCCAGCAGCTCCGCGACAGGGGGCGAAATCTATGGCTACACCTTC
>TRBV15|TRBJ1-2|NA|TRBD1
CATSRATGDWYTF
TGTGCCACCAGCAGAGCGACAGGGGATTGGTACACCTTC
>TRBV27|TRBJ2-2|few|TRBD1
CASRPGQANTGELFF
TGTGCCAGCAGACCCGGACAGGCGAACACCGGGGAGCTGTTTTTT
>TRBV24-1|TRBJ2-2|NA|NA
CATSDPRLANTGELFF
TGTGCCACCAGTGATCCTCGACTAGCGAACACCGGGGAGCTGTTTTTT
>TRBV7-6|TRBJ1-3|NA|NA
CASSDPARAPGDSNSGNTIYF
TGTGCCAGCAGCGACCCGGCTCGGGCCCCTGGAGACAGCAACTCTGGAAACACCATATATTTT
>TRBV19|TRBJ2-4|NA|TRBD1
CASSAPGQGANIQYF
TGTGCCAGTAGTGCCCCGGGACAGGGGGCAAACATTCAGTACTTC
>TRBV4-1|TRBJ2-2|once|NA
CASSQDRLVTGELFF
TGCGCCAGCAGCCAAGATCGACTAGTTACCGGGGAGCTGTTTTTT
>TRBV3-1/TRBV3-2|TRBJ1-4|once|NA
CASSLEGQGDEKLFF
TGTGCCAGCAGCCTAGAGGGCCAAGGGGATGAAAAACTGTTTTTT
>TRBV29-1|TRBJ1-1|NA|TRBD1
CSGGQGVGGAFF
TGCAGCGGAGGACAGGGGGTCGGCGGAGCTTTCTTT
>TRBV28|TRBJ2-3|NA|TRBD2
CASSLNGGARYF
TGTGCCAGCAGTTTAAACGGGGGGGCCAGATATTTT
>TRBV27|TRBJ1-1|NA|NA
CASSKQGRDTEAFF
TGTGCCAGCAGCAAACAGGGTAGGGACACTGAAGCTTTCTTT
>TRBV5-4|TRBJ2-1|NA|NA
CASSWGLSSYNEQFF
TGTGCCAGCAGCTGGGGCCTTAGCTCCTACAATGAGCAGTTCTTC
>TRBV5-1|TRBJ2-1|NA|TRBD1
CASSLGGTGIYNEQFF
TGCGCCAGCAGCTTGGGGGGGACAGGGATATACAATGAGCAGTTCTTC